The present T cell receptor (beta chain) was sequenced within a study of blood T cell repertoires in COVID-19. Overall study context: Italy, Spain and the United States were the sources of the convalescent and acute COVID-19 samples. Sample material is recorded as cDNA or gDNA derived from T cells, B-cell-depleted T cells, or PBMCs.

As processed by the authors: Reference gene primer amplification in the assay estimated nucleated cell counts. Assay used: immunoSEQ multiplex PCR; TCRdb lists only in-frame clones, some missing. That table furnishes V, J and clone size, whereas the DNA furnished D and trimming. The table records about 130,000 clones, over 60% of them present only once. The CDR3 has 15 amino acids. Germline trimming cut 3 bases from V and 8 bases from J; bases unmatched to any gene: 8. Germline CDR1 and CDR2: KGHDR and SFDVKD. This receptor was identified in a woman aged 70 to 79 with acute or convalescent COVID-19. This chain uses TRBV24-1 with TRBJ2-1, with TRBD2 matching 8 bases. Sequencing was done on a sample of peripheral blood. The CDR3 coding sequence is TGTGCCACCAGTGATAGGAGCGGGAGTCTCGATGAGCAGTTCTTC. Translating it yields CATSDRSGSLDEQFF.